Given below is one TCR beta chain in context. What it binds is not known. V shed 4 bases, J shed 1 base, and the junction held 5 bases outside the gene matches. This CDR3 is 15 amino acids long. From germline, CDR1 is LGHDT and CDR2 YNNKEL (reference sequence). This specimen comes from a study of early T cells in non-severe SARS-CoV-2 infection. About the study: Sequencing of bulk RNA from unsorted whole blood was done, without chain pairing.

General observations from the study: Matching against VDJdb likely underestimated virus-specific expansions, favoring anti-spike CD8.

Unique molecular identifiers were attached to individual cDNA molecules. TCRdb reprocessed the 5' RACE reads with MiXCR, giving one entry per CDR3 protein. The sample has about 54,000 distinct CDR3 sequences, about 6.1% seen once; the top ten hold 5.5% to 6%. The sample consisted of whole blood, taken at baseline. The genes are TRBV3-1 and TRBJ1-1; 8 nucleotides agree with TRBD1. The sequence was collected from an adult who was a healthcare worker with PCR-confirmed SARS-CoV-2 infection or an uninfected control (not recorded which). The chain's CDR3 is CASSPHGTGNTEAFF. CDR3 DNA: TGTGCCAGCAGCCCACACGGGACAGGGAACACTGAAGCTTTCTTT.